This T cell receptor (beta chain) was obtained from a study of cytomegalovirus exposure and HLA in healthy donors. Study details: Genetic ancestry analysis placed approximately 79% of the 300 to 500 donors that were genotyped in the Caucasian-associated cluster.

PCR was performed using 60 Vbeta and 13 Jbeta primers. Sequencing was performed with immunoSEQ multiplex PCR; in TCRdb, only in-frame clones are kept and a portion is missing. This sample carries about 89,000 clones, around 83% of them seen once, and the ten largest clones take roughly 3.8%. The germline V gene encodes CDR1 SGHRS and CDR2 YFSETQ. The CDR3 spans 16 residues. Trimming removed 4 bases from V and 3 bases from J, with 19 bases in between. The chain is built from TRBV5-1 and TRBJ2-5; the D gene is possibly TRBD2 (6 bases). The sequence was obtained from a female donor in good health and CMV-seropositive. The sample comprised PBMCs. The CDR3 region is CASSRITGSLEETQYF. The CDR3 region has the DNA TGCGCCAGCAGCCGGATTACCGGGAGCCTCGAAGAGACCCAGTACTTC.